This T cell receptor beta chain was identified in a study of human T cells and chemical hapten exposure. V shed 7 bases, J shed 0 bases, and the junction held 6 bases outside the gene matches. CDR3 length: 14 residues. Germline loops: CDR1 MDHEN, CDR2 SYDVKM. Documented time point: patch test 3, about 24 weeks after DPC sensitization. Treatment noted: therapeutic diphenylcyclopropenone sensitization with weekly scalp DPC. TCRdb recomputed calls from the RACE reads with MiXCR, one row per CDR3 protein. The sample carries fewer than 80,000 distinct CDR3 sequences, approximately 10% recorded once. The chain uses TRBV28 and TRBJ2-7; 7 nucleotides line up with TRBD1. The clonotype was recovered from a woman aged 30 to 39 with alopecia areata. Some clones in this sample may be carry-over from other donors' samples. The sample in question was whole blood, obtained in connection with sensitization to the hapten diphenylcyclopropenone (DPC). The CDR3 loop reads CASKWGTDSYEQYF. CDR3 nucleotide sequence: TGTGCCAGCAAATGGGGGACAGACTCCTACGAGCAGTACTTC.